The subject of this entry is one TCR beta chain. No antigen is known for it. V trimming: 1 base; J trimming: 6 bases; junction bases outside the gene matches: 10. Germline CDR1 reads LGHNA; CDR2 reads YNFKEQ. The CDR3 loop spans 16 amino acids. Adult Caucasians living in Nashville, Tennessee made up all of the donors. The record originates from a study of shared clonotypes between healthy human individuals. Study-level points and caveats: Naive CD4 clonotypes overlapped across several donors at roughly 5.1%.

The method was immunoSEQ multiplex PCR; TCRdb's version includes in-frame clones alone and lacks a portion of them. The sample carries hundreds of thousands of clones, 55% to 85% recorded once. This sequence joins TRBV4-2 and TRBJ2-3, with TRBD2 matching 7 bases. What was sequenced was memory CD4+ T cells sorted from blood. Stated subset: CD45RA-negative fraction. This TCR came from a woman younger than 45 in good health. CDR3 nucleotides: TGTGCCAGCAGCCAAGTTGTGGCGGGAGAAGTGGATACGCAGTATTTT. Translation gives CASSQVVAGEVDTQYF.